This T cell receptor (beta chain) was recorded in a study of blood T cell repertoires in COVID-19. Across the study: The samples span acute and convalescent COVID-19 from the United States, Italy and Spain.

Germline CDR1 reads MNHEY; CDR2 reads SVGAGI. The CDR3 sequence is 14 residues long. The V and J ends lost 6 bases and 1 base, in that order; junction bases with no gene match: 5. TCRdb's table, derived via immunoSEQ multiplex PCR, lists solely in-frame clones and lacks some. This sample has a few hundred thousand clones, with around nine tenths found just once. The chain uses TRBV6-5 and TRBJ2-7, with 8 bases matching TRBD1. The clonotype originates from a woman aged 30 to 39 who had recovered from COVID-19. The source material was PBMCs or T cells enriched from blood (not recorded which). The CDR3 reads CASRVGQVSYEQYF. CDR3 bases: TGTGCCAGCAGGGTGGGACAGGTGTCCTACGAGCAGTACTTC.